These 18 T cell receptor beta chains were sequenced from one sample in a study of CD8 T cells in ankylosing spondylitis (dated by TCRdb to 2016 to 2017). The library was built by means of 5' RACE. The data were produced on an Illumina HiSeq 2500. TCRdb cleaned the public reads at Q25 with fastp, built clones with MiXCR and kept in-frame beta chains. Each CDR3 protein appears once, grouped with its most common genes and DNA. For this sample there are 200,000 to 300,000 distinct CDR3 sequences; about 11% appear just once. 2.6% of the sample is held by the ten biggest clonotypes. The sample taken for sequencing was blood, either unsorted or a sorted T cell fraction (not recorded which). Receptors originate from a male donor with ankylosing spondylitis or in good health (not recorded which).

The rearrangement joins TRBV10-3 to TRBJ2-1; 7 nucleotides match TRBD2. V trimming: 1 base; J trimming: 5 bases; junction bases outside the gene matches: 2. The germline gives CDR1 ENHRY, CDR2 SYGVKD. The CDR3 has 14 residues. This CDR3 is CAISEWEGDNEQFF. For the CDR3, the DNA is TGTGCCATCAGTGAGTGGGAGGGCGACAATGAGCAGTTCTTC.

The genes are TRBV3-1 and TRBJ1-4; 7 bases line up with TRBD1. Germline V gene sequence: CDR1 LGHDT, CDR2 YNNKEL (reference sequence). This CDR3 contains 17 residues. The J segment lost 7 bases and the V segment lost 4 bases, leaving 15 bases of the junction unmatched. CDR3 nucleotides: TGTGCCAGCAGCCCTCGGACAGGAGAATTTCAGGGTGAAAAACTGTTTTTT. Amino acid sequence: CASSPRTGEFQGEKLFF. The full variable domain, with the rest looked up from reference TRBV3-1 and TRBJ1-4, is DTAVSQTPKYLVTQMGNDKSIKCEQNLGHDTMYWYKQDSKKFLKIMFSYNNKELIINETVPNRFSPKSPDKAHLNLHINSLELGDSAVYFCASSPRTGEFQGEKLFFGSGTQLSVL.

In its sample, this clonotype was seen many times. This chain joins TRBV5-1 and TRBJ2-7, with 10 bases aligning to TRBD2. CDR3 size: 14 residues. V gave up 5 bases and J gave up 2 bases; unmatched junction bases: 4. From germline, CDR1 is SGHRS and CDR2 YFSETQ. CDR3 residues: CASRGLADAYEQYF. CDR3 bases: TGCGCCAGCAGAGGACTAGCGGACGCCTACGAGCAGTACTTC.

This clonotype has at least ten counts. The V gene is TRBV7-2, the J gene TRBJ1-1, with D hard to call. Per germline, CDR1 SGHTA and CDR2 FQGNSA. Trimming took off 4 bases at V and 1 base at J, with 13 bases between the two ends. The CDR3 consists of 15 residues. In nucleotides, the CDR3 is TGTGCCAGCAGCTCCACGGGAGGCAGGAACACTGAAGCTTTCTTT. Amino acids: CASSSTGGRNTEAFF.

This clonotype has more than one count but fewer than ten. This chain uses TRBV10-3 with TRBJ2-1; maybe TRBD2 (6 bases). This CDR3 comprises 14 residues. V dropped 2 bases and J dropped 10 bases, with 15 bases sitting between them. CDR1 ENHRY and CDR2 SYGVKD come from the germline V gene. The CDR3 nucleotides are TGTGCCATCAGTGAGGCCGGGACTCCTGGAGAGCAGTTCTTC. Translating gives CAISEAGTPGEQFF.

This clonotype showed up just a few times. CDR3 DNA sequence: TGTGCCAGCTCATCAGGGGCACCCTTAGCACTAGCAGGTGCCTACGAGCAGTACTTC. This translates into CASSSGAPLALAGAYEQYF. The gene calls are TRBV18 and TRBJ2-7; perhaps D is TRBD1 or TRBD2 (6 bases each). Germline V gives CDR1 KGHSH, CDR2 LQKENI. V dropped 5 bases and J dropped 2 bases, with 28 bases sitting between them. The length of the CDR3 is 19 residues.

The V and J genes are TRBV10-3 and TRBJ2-7; a weak D match, TRBD1 (6 bases). Trimming shortened V by 8 bases and J by 4 bases, and 12 bases separated the two germline ends. Germline assignment: CDR1 ENHRY and CDR2 SYGVKD. CDR3 length equals 12 residues. This CDR3 is CAIALGTYEQYF. The CDR3 coding sequence is TGTGCCATCGCTTTAGGGACATACGAGCAGTACTTC.

This clonotype appeared many times. The rearrangement links TRBV11-2 to TRBJ2-7; TRBD1 matches 7 bases. V shed 5 bases and J 6 bases; nucleotides not matched to a gene: 4. Looked up from germline, CDR1 is SGHAT and CDR2 is FQNNGV. This CDR3 is 12 amino acids long. CDR3: CASSPDRVEQYF. CDR3 bases: TGTGCCAGCAGCCCCGACAGGGTCGAGCAGTACTTC.

This clonotype has ten or more counts. The chain employs TRBV3-1 and TRBJ2-1; TRBD2 agrees at 7 bases. Germline CDR1 and CDR2: LGHDT and YNNKEL (reference sequence). The CDR3 has 14 amino acids. Unmatched junction bases numbered 6, after V lost 3 bases and J lost 7 bases. The CDR3 protein is CASSQGTTANEQFF. For the CDR3, the DNA is TGTGCCAGCAGCCAGGGGACTACTGCAAATGAGCAGTTCTTC.

This clonotype was detected ten times or more. The CDR3 sequence is CASSLLASGAGELFF. CDR3 nucleotides: TGTGCCAGCAGCTTACTGGCTAGCGGGGCCGGGGAGCTGTTTTTT. The rearrangement links TRBV7-8 to TRBJ2-2, with 9 bases fitting TRBD2. CDR3 size: 15 residues. V lost 2 bases, J lost 6 bases, and 4 bases stayed unmatched. Germline loops: CDR1 SGHVS, CDR2 FQNEAQ.

This clonotype was seen ten or more times. This sequence joins TRBV29-1 and TRBJ2-3; TRBD2 matches 7 bases. V lost 4 bases to trimming and J lost 2 bases; unmatched junction nucleotides: 6. The CDR3 consists of 14 residues. Germline CDR1 and CDR2: SQVTM and ANQGSEA. The CDR3 is CSVAMGGFTDTQYF. CDR3 DNA: TGCAGCGTTGCAATGGGAGGGTTCACAGATACGCAGTATTTT.

In this sample, this clonotype turned up many times. The CDR3 nucleotides read TGCGCCAGCAGCCCGGACAGCCTCACCGGGGAGCTGTTTTTT. Translation: CASSPDSLTGELFF. V is TRBV5-1 and J is TRBJ2-2; D may be TRBD1 (6 bases). Per the germline V gene, CDR1 is SGHRS and CDR2 is YFSETQ. Trimming took 4 bases from V and 4 from J, leaving 11 bases between them. CDR3 size: 14 residues.

The table lists this clonotype with many counts. The rearrangement uses TRBV7-9 and TRBJ2-7; D perhaps matches TRBD1 (6 bases). This CDR3 comprises 13 residues. Germline lookup yields CDR1 SEHNR and CDR2 FQNEAQ (reference sequence). Trimming removed 4 bases from V and 7 bases from J, with 14 bases in between. The CDR3 protein is CASSSHQGREQYF. CDR3 nucleotides: TGTGCCAGCAGCTCCCATCAGGGGCGGGAGCAGTACTTC.

This clonotype was counted at least ten times. This chain uses TRBV7-9 with TRBJ2-7; the D gene is possibly TRBD2 (5 bases). The CDR3 has 13 residues. Deletions cut 5 bases from V and 5 bases from J, with 13 bases between. Germline CDR1 reads SEHNR; CDR2 reads FQNEAQ (reference sequence). The CDR3 region has the DNA TGTGCCAGCAGCCCCCCCGAGGGCAACGAGCAGTACTTC. Residues: CASSPPEGNEQYF.

The chain couples TRBV5-1 to TRBJ2-3; a possible D gene is TRBD1 (6 bases). Per germline, CDR1 SGHRS and CDR2 YFSETQ. This CDR3 is 16 amino acids long. V was pared by 3 bases and J by 4 bases, with 18 bases between. Here the CDR3 reads CASSSGTPLPADTQYF. The CDR3, as DNA: TGCGCCAGCAGCTCGGGGACACCGCTGCCCGCAGATACGCAGTATTTT.

The sample holds many counts of this clonotype. The rearrangement uses TRBV3-1 and TRBJ2-1; D perhaps matches TRBD2 (5 bases). Germline V gives CDR1 LGHDT, CDR2 YNNKEL (reference sequence). With 1 base removed from V and 9 bases from J, the gap between germline ends came to 19 bases. The CDR3 covers 16 residues. This CDR3 reads CASSQAMALAIGEQFF. The CDR3 DNA reads as TGTGCCAGCAGCCAAGCCATGGCGCTAGCAATTGGTGAGCAGTTCTTC.

The V and J genes are TRBV30 and TRBJ2-7, with D tentatively TRBD2 (5 bases). There are 13 residues in the CDR3. The V end lost 2 bases, the J end lost 5 bases, and 13 bases lay between the germline ends. CDR1 is GTSNPN, CDR2 SVGIG, per germline (reference sequence). The CDR3 protein is CAWSRSHGDEQYF. The CDR3 DNA is TGTGCCTGGAGTAGGTCTCACGGGGACGAGCAGTACTTC.

The V and J genes are TRBV7-9 and TRBJ2-1, with 7 bases matching TRBD1. Germline CDR1 reads SEHNR; CDR2 reads FQNEAQ (reference sequence). CDR3 length: 13 amino acids. V was pared by 4 bases and J by 7 bases, with 4 bases of the junction left unmatched. DNA for the CDR3: TGTGCCAGCAGCTCTACAGGGGAAAATGAGCAGTTCTTC. Protein: CASSSTGENEQFF.